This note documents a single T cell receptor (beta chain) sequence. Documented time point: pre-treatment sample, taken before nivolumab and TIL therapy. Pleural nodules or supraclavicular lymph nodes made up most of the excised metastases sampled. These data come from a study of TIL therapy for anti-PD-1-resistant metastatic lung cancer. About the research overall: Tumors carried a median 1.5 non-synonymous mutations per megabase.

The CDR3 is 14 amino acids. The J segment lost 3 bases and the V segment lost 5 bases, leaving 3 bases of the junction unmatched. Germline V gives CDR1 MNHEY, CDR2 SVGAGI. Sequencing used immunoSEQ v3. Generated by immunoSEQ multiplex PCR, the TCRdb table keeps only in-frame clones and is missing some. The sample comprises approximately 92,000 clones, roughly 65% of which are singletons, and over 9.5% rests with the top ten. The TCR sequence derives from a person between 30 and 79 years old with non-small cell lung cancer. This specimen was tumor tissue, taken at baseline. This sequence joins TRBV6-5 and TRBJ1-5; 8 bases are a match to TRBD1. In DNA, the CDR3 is TGTGCCAGCAGTCGACAGGGGTCCAATCAGCCCCAGCATTTT. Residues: CASSRQGSNQPQHF.